This TCR beta chain originates from a study of T cell repertoires in cytomegalovirus infection. A few counts support this clonotype. Its antigen is as yet unknown. This CDR3 has 15 residues. V gave up 4 bases and J gave up 3 bases, with 13 bases separating them. Germline V lookup: CDR1 SEHNR, CDR2 FQNEAQ (reference sequence). TCRdb re-called the reads with MiXCR, one entry per CDR3 protein. The sample has 900,000 to 950,000 distinct CDR3 sequences, roughly a third seen once. The chain employs TRBV7-9 and TRBJ2-1; D tentatively fits TRBD1 or TRBD2 (7 bases each). This sequence originates from a human donor in good health (CMV status not recorded). Some clones in this sample may be carry-over from other donors' samples. Source: cultured CD8+ T cells from PBMCs, taken from culture after CMV antigen stimulation. CDR3 region: CASSSGGGLYNEQFF. In nucleotides, the CDR3 is TGTGCCAGCAGCTCAGGGGGGGGCCTCTACAATGAGCAGTTCTTC.